This TCR beta chain was captured in a study of blood T cell repertoires in COVID-19. Study-wide context: PBMCs, B-cell-depleted T cells, or T cells were the source of the cDNA or gDNA that made up the material.

Sequenced by immunoSEQ multiplex PCR; TCRdb stores in-frame clones only, minus some. The sample holds some 320,000 clones; roughly 90% are singletons and the top ten take 4% to 6%. Allocation to cohorts depended on clinical history reported by the participants. Recovered participants had two consecutive negative NP/OP PCR tests, healthcare professional clearance, or symptom resolution. V was pared by 5 bases and J by 3 bases, with 6 bases of the junction left unmatched. This CDR3 contains 14 residues. CDR1 SEHNR and CDR2 FQNEAQ come from the germline V gene (reference sequence). This clone was observed a single time.

The sequenced material came from PBMCs or T cells enriched from blood (not recorded which). The chain couples TRBV7-9 to TRBJ1-2; 7 bases line up with TRBD1. The sequence came from a man aged 60-69 years who had recovered from COVID-19. CDR3 sequence: CASSAGQDDYGYTF. CDR3 bases: TGTGCCAGCAGCGCTGGACAGGATGACTATGGCTACACCTTC.